These 20 T cell receptor beta chains share one sample of origin, sequenced in a study of blood T cell repertoires in COVID-19. TCRdb's copy holds only in-frame clones and misses some; the assay was immunoSEQ multiplex PCR. The sample holds over 250,000 clones, around 90% seen once. Sequencing input: PBMCs or T cells enriched from blood (not recorded which). These receptor sequences come from a woman aged 30 to 39 who had recovered from COVID-19.

V usage is TRBV7-9 and J usage is TRBJ2-1; a weak D match, TRBD2 (6 bases). The CDR3 runs to 15 residues. V dropped 4 bases and J dropped 5 bases, with 15 bases sitting between them. The germline gives CDR1 SEHNR, CDR2 FQNEAQ (reference sequence). CDR3 nucleotides: TGTGCCAGCAGCTCAAGCGGGCCCGGTGACAATGAGCAGTTCTTC. It specifies CASSSSGPGDNEQFF. The full variable domain, its missing parts supplied by reference TRBV7-9 and TRBJ2-1, is DTGVSQNPRHKITKRGQNVTFRCDPISEHNRLYWYRQTLGQGPEFLTYFQNEAQLEKSRLLSDRFSAERPKGSFSTLEIQRTEQGDSAMYLCASSSSGPGDNEQFFGPGTRLTVL.

The chain carries TRBV2 and TRBJ1-1, with D maybe TRBD1 (5 bases). Germline CDR1 SNHLY, CDR2 FYNNEI. Trimming took off 7 bases at V and 3 bases at J, with 9 bases between the two ends. The CDR3 covers 12 residues. The CDR3: CASMGGYTEAFF. The CDR3 region has the DNA TGTGCCAGCATGGGGGGGTACACTGAAGCTTTCTTT.

This clone has more than one count but fewer than ten. The chain couples TRBV28 to TRBJ2-2; 7 bases fit TRBD1. Germline V gene lookup returns CDR1 MDHEN and CDR2 SYDVKM. V lost 5 bases to trimming and J lost 2 bases; unmatched junction nucleotides: 14. The CDR3 is 18 residues long. The CDR3 loop reads CASSHAGYGQANTGELFF. In DNA, the CDR3 is TGTGCCAGCAGTCATGCCGGGTATGGACAGGCTAACACCGGGGAGCTGTTTTTT.

This chain connects TRBV15 to TRBJ1-4; no firm D call. The germline CDR1 and CDR2 sequences are LNHNV and YYDKDF (reference sequence). V was shortened by 3 bases and J by 0 bases, with 11 bases between the two germline ends. This CDR3 has 16 residues. The CDR3 region is CATSSRGRATNEKLFF. CDR3 sequence (DNA): TGTGCCACCAGCAGCCGGGGTAGGGCAACTAATGAAAAACTGTTTTTT. The full variable domain, rest sourced from reference TRBV15 and TRBJ1-4, is DAMVIQNPRYQVTQFGKPVTLSCSQTLNHNVMYWYQQKSSQAPKLLFHYYDKDFNNEADTPDNFQSRRPNTSFCFLDIRSPGLGDTAMYLCATSSRGRATNEKLFFGSGTQLSVL.

This chain connects TRBV28 to TRBJ2-1, with D possibly TRBD2 on 6 matching bases. The CDR3 runs 13 residues. From germline, CDR1 is MDHEN and CDR2 SYDVKM. Trimming took 5 bases from V and 5 from J, leaving 10 bases between them. CDR3: CASSHGGDNEQFF. The CDR3 DNA follows: TGTGCCAGCAGTCACGGAGGGGACAATGAGCAGTTCTTC.

The chain recombines TRBV27 with TRBJ2-7, with a tentative D call TRBD1 (5 bases). In germline, CDR1 is MNHEY, CDR2 SMNVEV (reference sequence). V was pared by 3 bases and J by 0 bases, with 15 bases between. The CDR3 extends over 16 amino acids. CDR3 residues: CASSFHLGRTSYEQYF. The CDR3 nucleotides are TGTGCCAGCAGTTTCCACTTGGGGCGGACCTCCTACGAGCAGTACTTC.

In DNA form, the CDR3 reads TGTGCCTGGAGTTCACCTTCGGGTAATGAAAAACTGTTTTTT. It is translated as CAWSSPSGNEKLFF. This chain joins TRBV30 and TRBJ1-4, with no clear D. This CDR3 contains 14 residues. Trimming took off 2 bases at V and 4 bases at J, with 11 bases between the two ends. In germline, CDR1 is GTSNPN, CDR2 SVGIG (reference sequence). The full variable domain, with the rest looked up from reference TRBV30 and TRBJ1-4, is SQTIHQWPATLVQPVGSPLSLECTVEGTSNPNLYWYRQAAGRGLQLLFYSVGIGQISSEVPQNLSASRPQDRQFILSSKKLLLSDSGFYLCAWSSPSGNEKLFFGSGTQLSVL.

The chain is built from TRBV5-6 and TRBJ2-2; TRBD1 matches at 8 bases. The CDR3 sequence is 16 residues long. With V trimmed by 6 bases and J by 7 bases, 14 bases remained unmatched. CDR1 and CDR2 (germline): SGHDT, YYEEEE. CDR3 amino acids: CASTLASGGASGELFF. CDR3 DNA: TGTGCCAGCACCCTAGCTTCAGGGGGCGCGAGCGGGGAGCTGTTTTTT.

The chain employs TRBV12-3 or TRBV12-4 and TRBJ1-1; D gene unclear. The CDR3 runs to 13 residues. V lost 7 bases to trimming and J lost 6 bases, with 15 bases between them. The CDR3 nucleotides are TGTGCCAGCACCGCGTTAGGAGGATCTGAAGCTTTCTTT. It encodes CASTALGGSEAFF.

V gene TRBV12-3 or TRBV12-4 combines with J gene TRBJ1-5; 9 bases line up with TRBD1. CDR3 length: 13 amino acids. V lost 6 bases, J lost 6 bases, and 3 bases stayed unmatched. The CDR3 sequence is CASSTGGGQPQHF. The CDR3 DNA follows: TGTGCCAGCAGCACAGGGGGCGGTCAGCCCCAGCATTTT.

This chain links TRBV7-2 with TRBJ2-3; a possible D gene is TRBD2 (6 bases). The CDR3 runs to 14 residues. With 3 bases removed from V and 4 bases from J, the gap between germline ends came to 11 bases. CDR1 is SGHTA, CDR2 FQGNSA, per germline. In nucleotides, the CDR3 is TGTGCCAGCAGCTTTAGGGGACTTTCAGATACGCAGTATTTT. This translates into CASSFRGLSDTQYF.

The chain combines TRBV10-3 with TRBJ1-1; perhaps TRBD1 as D (6 bases). CDR1 ENHRY and CDR2 SYGVKD come from the germline V gene. The CDR3 length is 15 residues. V was shortened by 7 bases and J by 5 bases, with 20 bases between the two germline ends. For the CDR3, the DNA is TGTGCCATCACCGCGGGGGCAGGGAAGGGTACTGAAGCTTTCTTT. The encoded protein is CAITAGAGKGTEAFF.

The CDR3, as DNA: TGTGCCAGCAGCCCGGGATATCCGTATGGCTACACCTTC. It translates to CASSPGYPYGYTF. This chain uses TRBV7-9 with TRBJ1-2; D uncertain. CDR3 length: 13 amino acids. Trimming stripped 5 bases from V and 5 bases from J, with 12 bases between. Germline V lookup: CDR1 SEHNR, CDR2 FQNEAQ (reference sequence).

The chain has TRBV13 and TRBJ2-3, with unresolved D. Germline-derived CDR1 and CDR2 are PRHDT and FYEKMQ (reference sequence). V lost 2 bases and J 1 base, leaving 4 bases between the germline ends. CDR3 length: 13 residues. The CDR3 DNA is TGTGCCAGCAGCTTACGGGGCACAGATACGCAGTATTTT. It translates to CASSLRGTDTQYF. Filled out from reference TRBV13 and TRBJ2-3, the complete variable domain reads AAGVIQSPRHLIKEKRETATLKCYPIPRHDTVYWYQQGPGQDPQFLISFYEKMQSDKGSIPDRFSAQQFSDYHSELNMSSLELGDSALYFCASSLRGTDTQYFGPGTRLTVL.

CDR3 amino acids: CASSFPGWETQYF. The CDR3 nucleotides are TGTGCCAGCAGCTTCCCAGGGTGGGAGACCCAGTACTTC. This rearrangement joins TRBV5-4 to TRBJ2-5; a possible D gene is TRBD1 (5 bases). CDR1 and CDR2 (germline): SGHNT, YYREEE (reference sequence). The CDR3 is 13 amino acids. The germline V and J ends were trimmed by 2 bases and 5 bases, with 10 bases remaining between them.

V gene TRBV18 combines with J gene TRBJ1-4, with D maybe TRBD1 (5 bases). CDR3 length equals 15 residues. Trimming stripped 6 bases from V and 0 bases from J, with 11 bases between. Germline V gene data show CDR1 as KGHSH and CDR2 as LQKENI. The CDR3 region is CASSLGPATNEKLFF. Here the CDR3 DNA reads TGTGCCAGCTCCCTGGGGCCTGCAACTAATGAAAAACTGTTTTTT.

This clone was counted a few times. The V gene is TRBV5-5, the J gene TRBJ1-2; 7 bases fit TRBD1. CDR1 is SGHKS, CDR2 YYEKEE, per germline (reference sequence). The CDR3 sequence is 17 residues long. The J segment lost 0 bases and the V segment lost 3 bases, leaving 11 bases of the junction unmatched. CDR3 bases: TGTGCCAGCAGCTCCTGGCCCGGACAGGCTTCTAACTATGGCTACACCTTC. It encodes CASSSWPGQASNYGYTF.

J is TRBJ1-1 and V is TRBV18, with 7 bases matching TRBD1. This CDR3 is built from 14 residues. Germline lookup yields CDR1 KGHSH and CDR2 LQKENI. Losses at the gene ends were 3 bases for V and 6 bases for J; bases not matched to a gene: 7. CDR3 amino acids: CASSPLTGSSEAFF. The CDR3 region has the DNA TGTGCCAGCTCACCCCTGACAGGGTCGTCTGAAGCTTTCTTT.

This clone showed up just once. V usage is TRBV28 and J usage is TRBJ1-5; D uncertain. CDR1 is MDHEN, CDR2 SYDVKM, per germline. The CDR3 sequence is 13 residues long. Trimming cost V 1 base and J 9 bases, with 10 bases left between them. CDR3 bases: TGTGCCAGCAGTTTATCCAGGTATGGGCCCCAGCATTTT. This sequence encodes CASSLSRYGPQHF.

V gene TRBV7-2 combines with J gene TRBJ1-2, with D tentatively TRBD1 (6 bases). The CDR3 loop spans 13 amino acids. Germline V gene sequence: CDR1 SGHTA, CDR2 FQGNSA. V gave up 3 bases and J gave up 5 bases, with 10 bases separating them. As DNA, the CDR3 is TGTGCCAGCAGCTTTAGGACAGAGTATGGCTACACCTTC. This encodes CASSFRTEYGYTF.